This TCR beta chain comes out of a study of T-cell memory formation after mild COVID-19. Study overall: TCR clusters were mostly confined to one donor each.

Trimming pared 8 bases from V and 6 bases from J, leaving 10 bases between. Germline CDR1 LNHNV, CDR2 YYDKDF (reference sequence). The CDR3 runs 12 residues. Constant-segment primers served in 5'RACE that generated TCR alpha and TCR beta cDNA libraries bearing sample barcodes and UMIs. TCRdb reprocessed the 5' RACE reads via MiXCR and lists one record per CDR3 protein. The sample consists of about 290,000 distinct CDR3 sequences, 15% of them appearing once. This receptor was obtained from a man aged 18 to 29 who had mild COVID-19 (a few samples of this study predate the infection). Cell type and time point are not known. The sample consisted of PBMCs or a T cell subset sorted from them (not recorded which). J is TRBJ1-4 and V is TRBV15; D might be TRBD1 (5 bases). This chain's CDR3 is CATSGGYEKLFF. DNA for the CDR3: TGTGCCACCTCCGGGGGGTATGAAAAACTGTTTTTT.